These 26 T cell receptor beta chains came from one sample sequenced in a study of OX40 agonist ivuxolimab in advanced cancers. Sequencing used immunoSEQ multiplex PCR; TCRdb keeps in-frame clones, though not all of them. The repertoire holds fewer than 50,000 clones, with about 90% as singletons. The sequences come from CD4+ or CD8+ T cells sorted from blood, collected in a trial of the OX40 agonist ivuxolimab. Receptors originate from an adult with an advanced solid tumor such as melanoma, head and neck, liver or kidney cancer.

This chain's CDR3 is CASSQGTSGTYEQYF. The CDR3 nucleotides read TGCGCCAGCAGCCAGGGGACTAGCGGGACCTACGAGCAGTACTTC. The rearrangement links TRBV4-3 to TRBJ2-7; 13 bases are a match to TRBD2. This CDR3 has 15 residues. With V trimmed by 3 bases and J by 2 bases, 1 base remained unmatched. Germline CDR1 LGHNA, CDR2 YSLEER.

The chain links TRBV15 to TRBJ1-2; 12 nucleotides match TRBD1. Per the germline V gene, CDR1 is LNHNV and CDR2 is YYDKDF (reference sequence). The CDR3 length is 15 residues. The junction had 9 bases not matched to a gene; V was cut back by 5 bases and J by 8 bases. In DNA form, the CDR3 reads TGTGCCACCAGCTCAGATCCAGGGACAGGGGGCGGCTACACCTTC. This encodes CATSSDPGTGGGYTF.

The sample holds one count of this clone. The chain has TRBV5-1 and TRBJ2-1; 9 bases are shared with TRBD1. Trimming cost V 4 bases and J 4 bases; bases outside gene matches: 15. The length of the CDR3 is 18 residues. Looked up from germline, CDR1 is SGHRS and CDR2 is YFSETQ. CDR3: CASSPGQGRGNFYNEQFF. The CDR3 DNA follows: TGCGCCAGCAGCCCGGGACAGGGAAGGGGCAATTTTTACAATGAGCAGTTCTTC.

In its sample, this clone was seen once. The rearrangement links TRBV10-2 to TRBJ1-4, with a possible D match to TRBD1 (6 bases). With 3 bases removed from V and 7 bases from J, the gap between germline ends came to 12 bases. The CDR3 is 14 residues long. Looked up from germline, CDR1 is WSHSY and CDR2 is SAAADI. CDR3 amino acids: CASSDRGGAEKLFF. CDR3 DNA: TGCGCCAGCAGTGATAGAGGGGGAGCTGAAAAACTGTTTTTT.

The V and J genes are TRBV9 and TRBJ2-3; D not resolved. Germline CDR1 SGDLS, CDR2 YYNGEE. The ends were cut back, 4 bases at V and 5 bases at J, with 14 bases in the middle. The CDR3 runs 14 residues. The CDR3 loop is CASSPLMSQDTQYF. CDR3 DNA: TGTGCCAGCAGCCCCCTGATGTCGCAAGATACGCAGTATTTT.

The chain has TRBV27 and TRBJ2-5; 12 bases match TRBD2. V shed 5 bases, J shed 4 bases, and the junction held 5 bases outside the gene matches. CDR3 length equals 15 residues. Germline loops: CDR1 MNHEY, CDR2 SMNVEV (reference sequence). CDR3 in amino acids: CASSPGLAGGETQYF. As DNA, the CDR3 is TGTGCCAGCAGTCCGGGACTAGCGGGTGGAGAGACCCAGTACTTC.

The rearrangement joins TRBV2 to TRBJ1-6; D gene uncertain. CDR1 is SNHLY, CDR2 FYNNEI, per germline. The CDR3 contains 17 residues. V was shortened by 3 bases and J by 0 bases, with 12 bases between the two germline ends. This CDR3 is CASSDPAESSYNSPLHF. In DNA, the CDR3 is TGTGCCAGCAGTGATCCGGCGGAAAGCTCCTATAATTCACCCCTCCACTTT.

The chain uses TRBV4-2 and TRBJ2-4; no definite D call. The V end lost 0 bases, the J end lost 0 bases, and 9 bases lay between the germline ends. There are 16 residues in the CDR3. Germline CDR1 is LGHNA and CDR2 is YNFKEQ. The CDR3 reads CASSQDTRLAKNIQYF. The CDR3 DNA reads TGTGCCAGCAGCCAAGATACCCGCTTAGCCAAAAACATTCAGTACTTC.

The chain links TRBV6-1 to TRBJ1-4; 10 bases are a match to TRBD1. Trimming cost V 6 bases and J 3 bases; bases outside gene matches: 4. CDR1 MNHNS and CDR2 SASEGT come from the germline V gene. This CDR3 is built from 15 residues. The CDR3 DNA reads TGTGCCAGCAGGGACAGGGGGAAGGCTAATGAAAAACTGTTTTTT. It yields the protein CASRDRGKANEKLFF.

The rearrangement uses TRBV19 and TRBJ1-6; unclear D gene. The length of the CDR3 is 14 residues. Germline lookup yields CDR1 LNHDA and CDR2 SQIVND (reference sequence). Trimming took 7 bases from V and 0 from J, leaving 7 bases between them. The CDR3 loop reads CASTRASYNSPLHF. CDR3 bases: TGTGCCAGTACCCGGGCCTCCTATAATTCACCCCTCCACTTT.

The CDR3 region has the DNA TGTGCCAGCTCACAGGGGGTTGGTAACTATGGCTACACCTTC. As protein: CASSQGVGNYGYTF. The gene calls are TRBV18 and TRBJ1-2; possible D gene TRBD1, 6 bases. V was cut by 4 bases and J by 1 base, with 10 bases left in between. CDR3 size: 14 residues. CDR1 is KGHSH and CDR2 is LQKENI in the germline V gene.

The genes are TRBV7-2 and TRBJ2-7, with a weak D call TRBD1 (6 bases). This CDR3 is built from 15 residues. Per the germline V gene, CDR1 is SGHTA and CDR2 is FQGNSA. V lost 3 bases and J lost 2, with 14 bases in between. As DNA, the CDR3 is TGTGCCAGCAGCTTTCAGGGGCTTTTGACCTACGAGCAGTACTTC. It encodes CASSFQGLLTYEQYF.

V is TRBV5-8 and J is TRBJ2-2; D may be TRBD2 (6 bases). The V gene's germline CDR1 is SGHTS and CDR2 YDEGEE. This CDR3 spans 15 amino acids. Trimming cost V 3 bases and J 3 bases, with 12 bases left between them. CDR3 sequence: CASSWGDLYTGELFF. Written as DNA, the CDR3 is TGTGCCAGCAGCTGGGGGGACTTGTACACCGGGGAGCTGTTTTTT. Full variable domain (missing parts from reference TRBV5-8 and TRBJ2-2): EAGVTQSPTHLIKTRGQQATLRCSPISGHTSVYWYQQALGLGLQFLLWYDEGEERNRGNFPPRFSGRQFPNYSSELNVNALELEDSALYLCASSWGDLYTGELFFGEGSRLTVL.

The DNA of the CDR3 is TGTGCCAGCAGTGCTAGGGGAAGGAGTGACACTGAAGCTTTCTTT. Its protein is CASSARGRSDTEAFF. The chain joins TRBV6-1 to TRBJ1-1; D may be TRBD1 (5 bases). V was shortened by 4 bases and J by 3 bases, with 15 bases between the two germline ends. This CDR3 contains 15 residues. From germline, CDR1 is MNHNS and CDR2 SASEGT.

V is TRBV19 and J is TRBJ1-5; D remains unclear. Looked up from germline, CDR1 is LNHDA and CDR2 is SQIVND (reference sequence). The CDR3 totals 14 residues. Trimming took 4 bases from V and 2 from J, leaving 9 bases between them. CDR3 DNA sequence: TGTGCCAGTAGTAGCGTGGAGCGCAATCAGCCCCAGCATTTT. Protein sequence: CASSSVERNQPQHF.

The chain has TRBV5-4 and TRBJ1-1; D is undetermined. The CDR3 sequence is 14 residues long. Trimming took 0 bases from V and 3 from J, leaving 9 bases between them. Germline loops: CDR1 SGHNT, CDR2 YYREEE (reference sequence). The CDR3 spells CASSLDGRDTEAFF. The CDR3 nucleotides are TGTGCCAGCAGCTTGGATGGGAGGGACACTGAAGCTTTCTTT.

The genes are TRBV5-1 and TRBJ1-1; D is ambiguous. This CDR3 spans 13 amino acids. Germline assignment: CDR1 SGHRS and CDR2 YFSETQ. V lost 3 bases and J lost 5, with 11 bases in between. CDR3 protein: CASSWDRRTEAFF. CDR3 coding DNA: TGCGCCAGCAGCTGGGATAGACGGACTGAAGCTTTCTTT. The whole variable domain, remainder taken from reference TRBV5-1 and TRBJ1-1, is KAGVTQTPRYLIKTRGQQVTLSCSPISGHRSVSWYQQTPGQGLQFLFEYFSETQRNKGNFPGRFSGRQFSNSRSEMNVSTLELGDSALYLCASSWDRRTEAFFGQGTRLTVV.

This chain joins TRBV4-2 and TRBJ2-3; a possible D gene is TRBD2 (6 bases). V lost 0 bases to trimming and J lost 4 bases, with 14 bases between them. Germline loops: CDR1 LGHNA, CDR2 YNFKEQ. This CDR3 has 16 residues. CDR3: CASSQEAEGGPDTQYF. CDR3 nucleotide sequence: TGTGCCAGCAGCCAAGAAGCAGAGGGAGGCCCAGATACGCAGTATTTT.

V and J are TRBV19 and TRBJ2-2, with 11 nucleotides matching TRBD2. Germline assignment: CDR1 LNHDA and CDR2 SQIVND (reference sequence). Trimming took 0 bases from V and 4 from J; bases not matched to a gene: 4. This CDR3 has 17 amino acids. The CDR3 is CASSIEGLAVSTGELFF. The CDR3 region has the DNA TGTGCCAGTAGTATAGAGGGACTAGCGGTTTCCACCGGGGAGCTGTTTTTT.

J is TRBJ2-3 and V is TRBV5-1; D may be TRBD2 (5 bases). The length of the CDR3 is 14 residues. CDR1 and CDR2 (germline): SGHRS, YFSETQ. Trimming left V 3 bases short and J 6 bases short, with 14 bases between. The CDR3 bases are TGCGCCAGCAGCTCGGGAACCCCGGCGGATACGCAGTATTTT. Residues: CASSSGTPADTQYF.

The chain joins TRBV5-6 to TRBJ2-7; 7 bases match TRBD1. Germline CDR1 is SGHDT and CDR2 is YYEEEE. The CDR3 extends over 15 amino acids. Unmatched junction bases numbered 9, after V lost 2 bases and J lost 4 bases. Written as DNA, the CDR3 is TGTGCCAGCAGCTTTGGAGGCAGGGGGTCGTACGAGCAGTACTTC. Amino acid sequence: CASSFGGRGSYEQYF.

This sequence joins TRBV6-6 and TRBJ1-2; possibly TRBD1 for D (5 bases). The CDR3 is made up of 16 amino acids. V was clipped by 5 bases and J by 0 bases, with 16 bases between them. Germline CDR1 is MNHNY and CDR2 is SVGAGI (reference sequence). The CDR3 here is CASSLAGGTSNYGYTF. For the CDR3, the DNA is TGTGCCAGCAGTCTGGCGGGGGGAACCTCTAACTATGGCTACACCTTC.

The chain employs TRBV11-3 and TRBJ2-5; the D gene is possibly TRBD2 (6 bases). The V gene's germline CDR1 is SGHNT and CDR2 YENEEA. V lost 3 bases and J 5 bases, leaving 10 bases between the germline ends. The CDR3 sequence is 13 residues long. The CDR3 DNA follows: TGTGCCAGCAGCTTTAGCGGTTCTGAGACCCAGTACTTC. The encoded protein is CASSFSGSETQYF.

CDR3 DNA: TGCGCCAGCAGCTTGGGGTCAGGGGCTCGCAATTCACCCCTCCACTTT. Its protein is CASSLGSGARNSPLHF. The genes are TRBV5-1 and TRBJ1-6; D may be TRBD1 (6 bases). This CDR3 comprises 16 residues. Trimming left V 0 bases short and J 7 bases short, with 14 bases between. The V gene's germline CDR1 is SGHRS and CDR2 YFSETQ.

V gene TRBV6-5 combines with J gene TRBJ1-6; D call uncertain. CDR3 size: 15 residues. Germline CDR1 is MNHEY and CDR2 is SVGAGI. V lost 2 bases and J lost 10, with 15 bases in between. The CDR3 here is CASSYGFGIRSPLHF. CDR3 nucleotides: TGTGCCAGCAGTTACGGATTCGGAATACGCTCACCCCTCCACTTT.

The chain is built from TRBV6-5 and TRBJ1-2; TRBD1 aligns across 8 bases. The CDR3 is made up of 14 amino acids. The trim removed 5 bases at V and 7 bases at J, leaving 9 bases unmatched. CDR1 and CDR2 from the germline V gene are MNHEY and SVGAGI. DNA for the CDR3: TGTGCCAGCAGTCTGGACAGGGATGGGTTTGGCTACACCTTC. Protein: CASSLDRDGFGYTF.